Listed below are T cell receptor beta chains from one sample, sequenced in a study of blood T cell repertoires in COVID-19. Measured with immunoSEQ multiplex PCR; TCRdb has only the in-frame clones, and not every one. The sample comprises about 370,000 clones, around 87% of which are singletons, and about 9.4% rests with the top ten. The specimen sequenced was peripheral blood. The source is a woman in her twenties or thirties with COVID-19, enrolled during active disease. The CDR3 runs from the conserved cysteine through the conserved F or W. The D gene is left open where the match is weak. Clone sizes are given selectively: once, few, many, or a class where the clone is expanded.

TRBV7-6,NA,NA,TRBJ2-1,CASSLSAGYNEQFF,TGTGCCAGCAGCCTCTCTGCGGGGTACAATGAGCAGTTCTTC
TRBV24-1,NA,TRBD2,TRBJ2-1,CATGQTSGFSSYNEQFF,TGTGCCACCGGCCAGACTAGCGGGTTTAGCTCCTACAATGAGCAGTTCTTC
TRBV2,NA,NA,TRBJ1-5,CASSGRGAVVRNQPQHF,TGTGCCAGCAGTGGCCGGGGGGCGGTGGTGCGCAATCAGCCCCAGCATTTT
TRBV30,NA,TRBD1,TRBJ2-6,CAWSTGGGGANVLTF,TGTGCCTGGAGCACAGGGGGCGGAGGGGCCAACGTCCTGACTTTC
TRBV23-1,once,TRBD1,TRBJ2-7,CASTRDRGEQYF,TGCGCCAGCACCCGGGACAGGGGGGAGCAGTACTTC
TRBV7-2,NA,TRBD1,TRBJ1-1,CASSPDRGSTEAFF,TGTGCCAGCAGCCCAGACAGGGGGAGCACTGAAGCTTTCTTT
TRBV6-6,NA,NA,TRBJ2-3,CASSYEAQTAQYF,TGTGCCAGCAGTTATGAGGCCCAAACCGCGCAGTATTTT
TRBV2,NA,TRBD1,TRBJ1-1,CASRQGAWTEAFF,TGTGCCAGCAGGCAGGGGGCATGGACTGAAGCTTTCTTT
TRBV11-3,NA,NA,TRBJ2-2,CASSLDAGSFRELFF,TGTGCCAGCAGCTTAGATGCGGGAAGTTTCCGGGAGCTGTTTTTT
TRBV5-1,many,NA,TRBJ1-2,CASSPGSGGWYGYTF,TGCGCCAGCAGCCCCGGATCGGGGGGCTGGTATGGCTACACCTTC
TRBV5-5,NA,NA,TRBJ2-1,CASSLSIYNEQFF,TGTGCCAGCAGCTTGTCAATTTACAATGAGCAGTTCTTC
TRBV7-9,NA,TRBD2,TRBJ2-3,CASSLHSGTGGDTQYF,TGTGCCAGCAGTCTACACAGCGGGACGGGGGGTGATACGCAGTATTTT
TRBV2,NA,NA,TRBJ2-1,CASSQKPPTSYNEQFF,TGTGCCAGCAGCCAAAAGCCACCGACAAGCTACAATGAGCAGTTCTTC
TRBV5-5,NA,TRBD1,TRBJ1-4,CASSSLTGARNEKLFF,TGTGCCAGCAGTTCGCTCACAGGGGCCCGTAATGAAAAACTGTTTTTT
TRBV3-1/TRBV3-2,NA,NA,TRBJ2-7,CASSQQAGAQEQYF,TGTGCCAGCAGCCAACAGGCAGGGGCGCAGGAGCAGTACTTC
TRBV7-2,NA,NA,TRBJ2-2,CASSSIDRTRFLNTGELFF,TGTGCCAGCAGCTCCATCGACAGGACACGCTTTTTGAACACCGGGGAGCTGTTTTTT
TRBV2,once,TRBD2,TRBJ2-2,CASSEVAGAGELFF,TGTGCCAGCAGTGAGGTAGCGGGAGCCGGGGAGCTGTTTTTT
TRBV27,NA,NA,TRBJ1-6,CASSSKDSVNSPLHF,TGTGCCAGCAGTTCCAAAGACAGCGTTAATTCACCCCTCCACTTT
TRBV7-9,NA,NA,TRBJ1-3,CASTLDTSGNTIYF,TGTGCCAGCACCCTCGACACCTCTGGAAACACCATATATTTT
TRBV30,few,NA,TRBJ2-2,CACPAVGSRTGELFF,TGTGCCTGTCCGGCCGTTGGGAGCCGGACCGGGGAGCTGTTTTTT
TRBV11-3,NA,NA,TRBJ1-1,CASSLRGSTEAFF,TGTGCCAGCAGCTTACGGGGTAGCACTGAAGCTTTCTTT
TRBV25-1,NA,TRBD1,TRBJ1-6,CASSELGDRGNSPLHF,TGTGCCAGCAGTGAGTTAGGGGACAGAGGAAATTCACCCCTCCACTTT
TRBV28,NA,NA,TRBJ1-5,CASSLAQDNQPQHF,TGTGCCAGCAGTTTGGCGCAGGACAATCAGCCCCAGCATTTT
TRBV9,NA,NA,TRBJ2-1,CASSVDGSRDEQFF,TGTGCCAGCAGCGTAGACGGGAGTCGGGATGAGCAGTTCTTC
TRBV6-5,NA,TRBD1,TRBJ1-1,CASSRDRGRNTEAFF,TGTGCCAGCAGCCGTGACAGGGGGAGGAACACTGAAGCTTTCTTT
TRBV28,few,TRBD1,TRBJ2-7,CASSFPPTGGHNLYQYF,TGTGCCAGCAGTTTCCCGCCAACAGGGGGCCATAATCTTTATCAGTACTTC
TRBV27,NA,NA,TRBJ2-1,CASSFLTAGNEQFF,TGTGCCAGCAGTTTTTTAACGGCCGGGAATGAGCAGTTCTTC
TRBV3-1/TRBV3-2,NA,NA,TRBJ1-1,CASSQNFRGTEAFF,TGTGCCAGCAGCCAAAATTTTCGGGGCACTGAAGCTTTCTTT
TRBV28,once,NA,TRBJ1-4,CASSLLGWEGKEKLFF,TGTGCCAGCAGTCTGTTGGGTTGGGAGGGGAAAGAAAAACTGTTTTTT
TRBV24-1,NA,NA,TRBJ1-2,CATSDHTVNYGYTF,TGTGCCACCAGTGACCATACAGTGAACTATGGCTACACCTTC
TRBV4-2,once,NA,TRBJ2-7,CASSPSGGGIEQYF,TGTGCCAGCAGCCCCAGTGGAGGGGGCATCGAGCAGTACTTC
TRBV4-1,NA,TRBD1,TRBJ2-7,CASSQESAGTGTYEQYF,TGCGCCAGCAGCCAAGAATCAGCCGGGACAGGGACCTACGAGCAGTACTTC